This entry lists 10 T cell receptor beta chains sequenced from one sample in a study of molecular identifiers for immune sequencing clone quantification. TCRdb re-called the PCR reads through MiXCR, storing one row per CDR3 protein. Here the sample spans approximately 630,000 distinct CDR3 sequences, 25% being singletons. Sequences were obtained from naive CD8+ T cells from blood, with Jurkat cell RNA spiked in. Specified subset: FACS-sorted CD8+CD4-CCR7+CD45RA+ naive T cells. These receptors were taken from a human donor in good health. Some libraries in this study had Jurkat cell RNA spiked in.

This rearrangement joins TRBV4-3 to TRBJ2-2, with D unclear. Trimming cost V 5 bases and J 2 bases, with 12 bases left between them. Per germline, CDR1 LGHNA and CDR2 YSLEER. The length of the CDR3 is 15 residues. The CDR3 loop reads CASSTNAANTGELFF. Written as DNA, the CDR3 is TGCGCCAGCAGCACTAACGCAGCAAACACCGGGGAGCTGTTTTTT.

This clonotype showed up many times. The J gene is TRBJ2-7, the V gene TRBV4-3, with D possibly TRBD2 on 6 matching bases. CDR3 size: 15 residues. The V gene lost 0 bases and the J gene lost 6 bases, with 15 bases spanning the gap. Germline CDR1 and CDR2: LGHNA and YSLEER. CDR3: CASSQDATSFPEQYF. CDR3 sequence (DNA): TGCGCCAGCAGCCAAGACGCGACTAGTTTCCCCGAGCAGTACTTC.

The rearrangement links TRBV27 to TRBJ2-5, with 8 positions matching TRBD1. The V segment lost 4 bases and the J segment 5 bases; nucleotides outside the gene matches: 6. This CDR3 region has 14 residues. Germline assignment: CDR1 MNHEY and CDR2 SMNVEV (reference sequence). CDR3 amino acids: CASSSAQGEETQYF. DNA for the CDR3: TGTGCCAGCAGTTCCGCACAGGGGGAGGAGACCCAGTACTTC.

This clonotype came up many times. The chain couples TRBV2 to TRBJ2-3; 10 nucleotides match TRBD2. The CDR3 length is 20 residues. V dropped 3 bases and J dropped 2; count of bases not matched to a gene: 17. Germline CDR1 reads SNHLY; CDR2 reads FYNNEI. CDR3 nucleotides: TGTGCCAGCAGTGATGGGGCTAGCGGGAGAGGGGGCCTATTCACAGATACGCAGTATTTT. Protein: CASSDGASGRGGLFTDTQYF.

In this sample, this clonotype turned up a few times. CDR3 sequence reads: CASSLSGRWVDTQYF. The CDR3 DNA reads TGCGCCAGCAGCTTGAGCGGGAGGTGGGTGGATACGCAGTATTTT. The V gene is TRBV5-1, the J gene TRBJ2-3, with 9 positions matching TRBD2. J lost 6 bases, V lost 1 base, and 6 bases had no gene match. This CDR3 region has 15 residues. The germline gives CDR1 SGHRS, CDR2 YFSETQ.

This clonotype has a handful of counts. This chain links TRBV6-2 or TRBV6-3 with TRBJ2-2; D uncertain. Germline CDR1 reads MNHEY; CDR2 reads SVGEGT. V lost 0 bases and J 4 bases, leaving 9 bases between the germline ends. This CDR3 is built from 15 residues. The CDR3 region is CASSYSPGVTGELFF. The CDR3 nucleotides read TGTGCCAGCAGTTACTCCCCGGGCGTCACCGGGGAGCTGTTTTTT.

J is TRBJ2-7 and V is TRBV14; no clear D gene. Trimming stripped 1 base from V and 3 bases from J, with 16 bases between. The germline V gene has CDR1 SGHDN and CDR2 FVKESK. The CDR3 is 16 amino acids. The CDR3 region has the DNA TGTGCCAGCAGCCAAGGTACCTACGTAAGCTTCTACGAGCAGTACTTC. Amino acids: CASSQGTYVSFYEQYF.

In its sample, this clonotype was seen once. The chain links TRBV11-2 to TRBJ2-3; TRBD2 might be the D (5 bases). CDR1 and CDR2 from the germline V gene are SGHAT and FQNNGV. The CDR3 runs to 15 residues. Trimming pared 5 bases from V and 1 base from J, leaving 13 bases between. CDR3 DNA sequence: TGTGCCAGCAGCCCACCGGGAATCGGCACAGATACGCAGTATTTT. Translating gives CASSPPGIGTDTQYF.

Of note for this clonotype: With a much larger clone just one base away, this may be a read error. This sequence joins TRBV4-3 and TRBJ1-1; TRBD1 matches 10 bases. The CDR3 covers 14 residues. The germline V gene has CDR1 LGHNA and CDR2 YSLEER. This CDR3 reads CASSQTGGDTEASF. CDR3 bases: TGCGCCAGCAGCCAGACAGGGGGCGATACTGAAGCTTCCTTT.

This clonotype was counted between two and nine times. This chain joins TRBV7-9 and TRBJ2-1; TRBD2 matches 7 bases. The V gene end was trimmed by 4 bases and the J gene end by 1 base; junction bases not matched to a gene: 7. CDR1 and CDR2 from the germline V gene are SEHNR and FQNEAQ (reference sequence). The CDR3 is made up of 16 amino acids. CDR3 amino acids: CASSSPGSGSYNEQFF. Here the CDR3 DNA reads TGTGCCAGCAGCTCCCCGGGTAGCGGGTCCTACAATGAGCAGTTCTTC. The full variable domain, its missing parts supplied by reference TRBV7-9 and TRBJ2-1, is DTGVSQNPRHKITKRGQNVTFRCDPISEHNRLYWYRQTLGQGPEFLTYFQNEAQLEKSRLLSDRFSAERPKGSFSTLEIQRTEQGDSAMYLCASSSPGSGSYNEQFFGPGTRLTVL.